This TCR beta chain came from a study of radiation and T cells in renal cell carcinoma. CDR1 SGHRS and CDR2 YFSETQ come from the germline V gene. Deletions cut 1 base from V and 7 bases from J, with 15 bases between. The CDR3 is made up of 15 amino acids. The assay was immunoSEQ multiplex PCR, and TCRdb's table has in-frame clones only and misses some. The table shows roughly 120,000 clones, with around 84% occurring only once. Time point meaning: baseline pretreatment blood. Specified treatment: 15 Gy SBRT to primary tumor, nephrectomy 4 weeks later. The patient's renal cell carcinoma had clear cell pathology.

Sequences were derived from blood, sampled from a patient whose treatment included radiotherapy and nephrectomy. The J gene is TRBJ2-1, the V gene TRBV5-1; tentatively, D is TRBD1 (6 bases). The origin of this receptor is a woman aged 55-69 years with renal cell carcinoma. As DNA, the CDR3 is TGCGCCAGCAGCTTGAATACCAGGGGAGTAAATGAGCAGTTCTTC. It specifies CASSLNTRGVNEQFF.